These T cell receptor beta chains were read from a single sample in a study of shared clonotypes between healthy human individuals. Sequencing used immunoSEQ multiplex PCR; TCRdb keeps in-frame clones, though not all of them. The data show millions of clones, with 90% to 95% seen just once and about 0.13% held by the top ten. Sequences were obtained from naive CD4+ T cells sorted from blood. The source of these receptors is a man between 18 and 29 years old in good health. Both conserved end residues are trimmed from each CDR3. The D gene is left open where the match is weak.

>TRBJ2-5|TRBV10-3|13|NA
AISNAGGTEETQY
>TRBJ2-5|TRBV5-1|13|TRBD2
ASSPAASGSETQY
>TRBJ1-2|TRBV18|13|NA
ASSLEQGANYGYT
>TRBJ2-7|TRBV21-1|12|NA
ASSLGEGIGEQY
>TRBJ1-3|TRBV30|12|NA
AWTTGISGNTIY
>TRBJ2-3|TRBV18|10|NA
ASSRSTDTQY
>TRBJ2-7|TRBV6-5|10|NA
ATPGHLYEQY
>TRBJ1-1|TRBV6-5|12|NA
ASSYSSGRTEAF
>TRBJ2-5|TRBV29-1|11|TRBD1
SVIGQGQETQY
>TRBJ1-1|TRBV6-1|9|NA
ASSELVFDF
>TRBJ2-7|TRBV2|11|NA
ASSEGQLYEQY
>TRBJ1-2|TRBV10-3|14|NA
AISGGAPPKNYGYT
>TRBJ1-2|TRBV19|13|NA
ASSTRGRIGYGYT
>TRBJ1-4|TRBV6-6|12|TRBD1
ASSLTGSWEKLF
>TRBJ1-4|TRBV6-1|13|NA
ASRDYRLKDEKLF
>TRBJ1-3|TRBV30|13|NA
AWSSTGKYGNTIY
>TRBJ1-2|TRBV30|12|NA
AWSENLFGDGYT
>TRBJ2-1|TRBV27|14|TRBD2
ASSLEGLASYNEQF
>TRBJ2-7|TRBV4-1|14|NA
ASSQPEVGRHYEQY
>TRBJ1-5|TRBV18|12|NA
ASSPTSINQPQH
>TRBJ2-5|TRBV11-1|13|TRBD1
ASSRGQGIWETQY
>TRBJ2-1|TRBV10-1|12|TRBD2
ASSELAGGREQF
>TRBJ1-1|TRBV28|10|NA
ASGPTGTEAF
>TRBJ2-7|TRBV10-3|11|NA
AISWQGSYEQY
>TRBJ1-2|TRBV29-1|12|NA
SVEGSWTEYGYT
>TRBJ2-1|TRBV13|16|NA
ASSSDLGPDLAYNEQF
>TRBJ2-1|TRBV5-4|15|TRBD2
ASSPGLGGGRRNEQF
>TRBJ2-3|TRBV5-4|10|NA
ASSRAEDTQY
>TRBJ2-2|TRBV6-1|13|NA
ASSIRGSNTGELF
>TRBJ2-7|TRBV10-3|14|NA
AISEGGGGYPSEQY
>TRBJ2-3|TRBV4-1|14|TRBD2
ASSQFLAGNPDTQY
>TRBJ1-1|TRBV7-3|12|NA
ASSLTGSNTEAF
>TRBJ2-1|TRBV11-2|13|NA
ASSPATRSYNEQF
>TRBJ2-7|TRBV5-4|12|TRBD1
ASSSRDRGHEQY
>TRBJ1-4|TRBV30|12|NA
AYTGLGRNEKLF
>TRBJ2-7|TRBV11-2|12|NA
ASGNRTPVYEQY
>TRBJ2-3|TRBV2|11|NA
ASSPLREDTQY
>TRBJ2-3|TRBV30|13|NA
AWSGRRGATDTQY
>TRBJ1-2|TRBV27|11|TRBD1
ASSPGQGRGYT